Reported below is one T cell receptor (beta chain). The authors' processing: The assay estimated nucleated cells by amplifying reference gene primers. The repertoire was sequenced with immunoSEQ multiplex PCR; TCRdb's copy has only in-frame clones and lacks some. Clone size and the V and J calls come from that table; the DNA yielded D and trimming. The sample consists of about 150,000 clones, 75% to 85% of them appearing once. These data belong to a study of blood T cell repertoires in COVID-19. Study overall: PBMCs, B-cell-depleted T cells, or T cells provided the cDNA or gDNA that made up the material.

Material: peripheral blood. This TCR was recovered from a woman aged 45-60 years with acute or convalescent COVID-19.

CDR3 DNA sequence: TGTGCCTGGACCGGGACACTCAACACTGAAGCTTTCTTT. It specifies CAWTGTLNTEAFF. The chain has TRBV30 and TRBJ1-1, with D tentatively TRBD1 (6 bases). Germline CDR1 GTSNPN, CDR2 SVGIG (reference sequence). V lost 4 bases, J lost 2 bases, and 11 bases lay in between. The CDR3 runs 13 residues. The whole variable domain, filled in from reference TRBV30 and TRBJ1-1, reads SQTIHQWPATLVQPVGSPLSLECTVEGTSNPNLYWYRQAAGRGLQLLFYSVGIGQISSEVPQNLSASRPQDRQFILSSKKLLLSDSGFYLCAWTGTLNTEAFFGQGTRLTVV.